This entry describes one T cell receptor beta chain. The antigen remains undetermined. The V and J ends lost 3 bases and 4 bases, in that order; junction bases with no gene match: 5. Germline V CDR1 and CDR2: DFQATT, SNEGSKA (reference sequence). There are 14 residues in the CDR3. The sample belongs to a study of naive and memory T cell subsets. The study's findings and limits: Clonotypes here are unpaired alpha or beta chain sequences.

The beta constant-region primer was an equimolar mix of two oligonucleotides covering TRBC1 and TRBC2. Four rounds of PCR amplified the ligated cDNA using nested alpha and beta constant-region primers plus SP2. The cDNA 3' end received a ligated single-stranded oligonucleotide carrying the SP2 primer and a 12-nucleotide UMI. TCRdb called the UMI-ligation and nested PCR reads again in MiXCR, with one record for every CDR3 protein. The data contain 130,000 or so distinct CDR3 sequences, 36% of them singletons. Alpha and beta libraries were amplified separately from the second PCR onward. Cells stained for CD3, CD4, CD8, CD45RA, CD27 and viability were sorted into four CD45RA/CD27 subsets.

The rearrangement joins TRBV20-1 to TRBJ1-2; 10 bases fit TRBD1. The receptor's source is a human donor in good health. Sequenced material: central memory CD4+ T cells from blood. The CDR3 loop reads CSARGDRGTYGYTF. In nucleotides, the CDR3 is TGCAGTGCTAGGGGGGACAGGGGAACCTATGGCTACACCTTC.